These 15 T cell receptor beta chains were all obtained from the same sample, sequenced in a study of cytomegalovirus exposure and HLA in healthy donors (TCRdb year 2017). Libraries were made using the immunoSEQ multiplex PCR assay. For the multiplex PCR, a mixture combining 60 forward primers for TCR Vbeta segments and 13 reverse primers for TCR Jbeta segments was used. In TCRdb, the immuneACCESS table is reduced to in-frame sequences with V and J assigned. These tables do not hold every clone; where another copy was compared, an unresolved V gene accounts for under half, and the others remain unexplained. In this sample the table shows 60,000 to 70,000 clones, 60% to 80% of which occur a single time. The ten largest clones add up to less than 20% of the sample. Sample: PBMCs. These TCRs come from a man aged 35 to 55 in good health and CMV-seropositive.

The chain joins TRBV19 to TRBJ2-5; 9 bases line up with TRBD1. Germline lookup yields CDR1 LNHDA and CDR2 SQIVND (reference sequence). The CDR3 totals 13 residues. The J segment lost 4 bases and the V segment lost 11 bases, leaving 8 bases of the junction unmatched. In nucleotides, the CDR3 is TGTGCCGGGGGGGACAGGGCAGGAGAGACCCAGTACTTC. Protein: CAGGDRAGETQYF.

This chain uses TRBV7-2 with TRBJ2-3; TRBD2 matches at 8 bases. V shed 1 base and J 7 bases; nucleotides not matched to a gene: 10. CDR3 size: 16 residues. Germline CDR1 SGHTA, CDR2 FQGNSA. CDR3 sequence reads: CASSLVAGGGVNTQYF. Here the CDR3 DNA reads TGTGCCAGCAGCTTAGTGGCGGGGGGAGGGGTAAATACGCAGTATTTT.

The chain recombines TRBV6-5 with TRBJ2-7, with D possibly being TRBD2 (6 bases). The germline CDR1 and CDR2 sequences are MNHEY and SVGAGI. CDR3 size: 14 residues. V lost 5 bases and J 5 bases, leaving 16 bases between the germline ends. CDR3 region: CASSKNWRGDEQYF. The CDR3 bases are TGTGCCAGCAGTAAGAACTGGCGCGGGGACGAGCAGTACTTC.

The sample holds a few counts of this clone. The genes are TRBV30 and TRBJ1-4, with a possible D match to TRBD1 (6 bases). The germline CDR1 and CDR2 sequences are GTSNPN and SVGIG (reference sequence). V lost 6 bases, J lost 7 bases, and 21 bases lay in between. The CDR3 spans 15 residues. CDR3 amino acids: CACPGPGGVGEKLFF. As DNA, the CDR3 is TGTGCCTGCCCTGGCCCGGGGGGCGTAGGTGAAAAACTGTTTTTT.

This clone has more than one count but fewer than ten. J is TRBJ2-7 and V is TRBV19; 9 nucleotides match TRBD2. After removal of 3 bases from V and 3 bases from J, the junction contained 12 bases not matched to a gene. This CDR3 region has 17 residues. Germline CDR1 LNHDA, CDR2 SQIVND (reference sequence). The CDR3 nucleotides are TGTGCCAGTAGTATTGGGAGTAGCGGGGGTTCCAGCTACGAGCAGTACTTC. Amino acid sequence: CASSIGSSGGSSYEQYF.

The J gene is TRBJ1-6, the V gene TRBV4-1; a weak D match, TRBD1 (6 bases). CDR1 and CDR2 (germline): MGHRA, YSYEKL. This CDR3 is 15 amino acids long. The germline V and J ends were trimmed by 1 base and 6 bases, with 10 bases remaining between them. CDR3 coding DNA: TGCGCCAGCAGCCAAGTCGGCAGGGGTAATTCACCCCTCCACTTT. Translated, it gives CASSQVGRGNSPLHF.

The rearrangement uses TRBV6-4 and TRBJ1-1; D is possibly TRBD1 (6 bases). V lost 5 bases to trimming and J lost 2 bases, with 15 bases between them. This CDR3 is 15 amino acids long. Per germline, CDR1 MRHNA and CDR2 SNTAGT. The CDR3 sequence: CASSSRTASNTEAFF. The CDR3 region has the DNA TGTGCCAGCAGTTCAAGGACAGCCTCCAACACTGAAGCTTTCTTT.

V gene TRBV6-5 combines with J gene TRBJ2-1; 10 bases match TRBD2. The CDR3 length is 14 residues. Looked up from germline, CDR1 is MNHEY and CDR2 is SVGAGI. Trimming removed 0 bases from V and 10 bases from J; junction bases left unmatched: 3. The CDR3 region is CASSYSAGGREQFF. CDR3 nucleotides: TGTGCCAGCAGTTACTCAGCGGGGGGGCGGGAGCAGTTCTTC.

The gene calls are TRBV6-5 and TRBJ2-7; D is perhaps TRBD2 (7 bases). Germline V gene data show CDR1 as MNHEY and CDR2 as SVGAGI. The CDR3 length is 15 residues. Trimming removed 0 bases from V and 4 bases from J, with 13 bases in between. CDR3 DNA sequence: TGTGCCAGCAGTTACTCGGGAGGGGGGTCGTACGAGCAGTACTTC. Residues: CASSYSGGGSYEQYF.

The chain joins TRBV18 to TRBJ2-1, with TRBD2 matching 15 bases. Germline loops: CDR1 KGHSH, CDR2 LQKENI. CDR3 size: 19 residues. The V segment lost 3 bases and the J segment 2 bases; nucleotides outside the gene matches: 8. CDR3 in amino acids: CASSPNNWTSGGAYNEQFF. CDR3 coding DNA: TGTGCCAGCTCACCCAATAACTGGACTAGCGGGGGGGCCTACAATGAGCAGTTCTTC.

This clone was counted once. The rearrangement joins TRBV30 to TRBJ2-1; 9 nucleotides align to TRBD1. This CDR3 has 15 residues. Germline CDR1 is GTSNPN and CDR2 is SVGIG (reference sequence). J lost 6 bases, V lost 0 bases, and 6 bases had no gene match. The CDR3 reads CAWSVRQGVSNEQFF. The CDR3 coding sequence is TGTGCCTGGAGTGTACGACAGGGGGTGAGCAATGAGCAGTTCTTC.

The CDR3 nucleotides are TGTGCCATCAGTGAGTCTACGCTACCCATTTTCCGTGAGCAGTACTTC. Residues: CAISESTLPIFREQYF. V and J are TRBV10-3 and TRBJ2-7, with unresolved D. CDR3 size: 16 residues. The germline V and J ends were trimmed by 0 bases and 7 bases, with 19 bases remaining between them. In germline, CDR1 is ENHRY, CDR2 SYGVKD.

Worth noting for this clone: Additional DNA sequences in this sample encode the identical CDR3. The chain recombines TRBV14 with TRBJ2-5; 7 bases line up with TRBD2. Germline V gene lookup returns CDR1 SGHDN and CDR2 FVKESK. Trimming at V came to 0 bases and at J to 5 bases, leaving 6 bases not matched to a gene. The CDR3 runs to 15 residues. CDR3: CASSQEREGLETQYF. CDR3 coding DNA: TGTGCCAGCAGCCAAGAGAGGGAGGGGCTGGAGACCCAGTACTTC.

V usage is TRBV9 and J usage is TRBJ1-2; maybe TRBD1 (5 bases). CDR3 length equals 16 residues. Germline values: CDR1 SGDLS, CDR2 YYNGEE. Trimming took 4 bases from V and 6 from J, leaving 22 bases between them. CDR3 sequence: CASSYLLGPKRDGYTF. CDR3 coding DNA: TGTGCCAGCAGCTACTTATTGGGGCCAAAACGCGATGGCTACACCTTC.

V and J are TRBV5-1 and TRBJ2-2; TRBD1 matches at 7 bases. The CDR3 contains 15 residues. J lost 2 bases, V lost 4 bases, and 5 bases had no gene match. Germline lookup yields CDR1 SGHRS and CDR2 YFSETQ. Written as DNA, the CDR3 is TGCGCCAGCAGCGTCCGGGACAGTAACACCGGGGAGCTGTTTTTT. Translation gives CASSVRDSNTGELFF.